A selection of T cell receptor beta chains follows, all from one sample in a study of OX40 agonist ivuxolimab in advanced cancers. Assay: immunoSEQ multiplex PCR; the TCRdb copy retains only in-frame clones and omits some. In the table there are 99,000 or so clones, roughly 90% of which are singletons. Here the sequenced sample was CD4+ or CD8+ T cells sorted from blood, taken in a trial of the OX40 agonist ivuxolimab. The receptor source for this set is an adult with an advanced solid tumor such as melanoma, head and neck, liver or kidney cancer. CDR3s include the opening cysteine and the closing phenylalanine or tryptophan. Fields, in order: V gene, J gene, D gene, CDR3 length, clone size, CDR3 DNA, CDR3 protein. The D gene is left open where the match is weak. The size of a clone is reported for some rows only, either as once, few or many, or as a class for expanded clones.

TRBV7-9,TRBJ2-4,TRBD2,17,.,TGTGCCAGCAGCTTAGGGGCGGGGGGCATATCCAAAAACATTCAGTACTTC,CASSLGAGGISKNIQYF
TRBV7-2,TRBJ2-3,TRBD2,17,.,TGTGCCAGCAGCTCATCTCACCTAGCGGGGGGGTCAGATACGCAGTATTTT,CASSSSHLAGGSDTQYF
TRBV5-1,TRBJ2-5,.,14,.,TGCGCCAGCAGCTTGGCAACCGGGCAAGAGACCCAGTACTTC,CASSLATGQETQYF
TRBV5-6,TRBJ1-5,TRBD1,14,.,TGTGCCAGCAGCATAAGACAGGGGGTTCAGCCCCAGCATTTT,CASSIRQGVQPQHF
TRBV27,TRBJ2-1,TRBD1,16,.,TGTGCCAGCAGTCTACGGACAGGGGGCGCTTATAATGAGCAGTTCTTC,CASSLRTGGAYNEQFF
TRBV5-1,TRBJ1-3,.,15,.,TGCGCCAGCAGCTTGGATGGGAGGGCTGGAAACACCATATATTTT,CASSLDGRAGNTIYF
TRBV7-3,TRBJ2-1,.,13,.,TGTGCCAGCAGCTTAACGGGTGGGAATGAGCAGTTCTTC,CASSLTGGNEQFF
TRBV21-1,TRBJ2-2,.,17,few,TGTGCCAGCAGCAAATATGGGCCCGAAAAGAACACCGGGGAGCTGTTTTTT,CASSKYGPEKNTGELFF
TRBV20-1,TRBJ2-3,.,11,.,TGCAGTGCTGCCATAGGGGGTACGCAGTATTTT,CSAAIGGTQYF
TRBV18,TRBJ2-2,.,15,.,TGTGCCAGCTCACCTACTATAGGCACCTCCGGGGAGCTGTTTTTT,CASSPTIGTSGELFF
TRBV11-3,TRBJ2-1,TRBD2,15,.,TGTGCCAGCAGCTGGGGAGGGCTCGCTCACAATGAGCAGTTCTTC,CASSWGGLAHNEQFF
TRBV4-1,TRBJ1-4,TRBD1,17,.,TGCGCCAGCAGCCAAGAACGCACCCGGGACAGGGGTGAAAAACTGTTTTTT,CASSQERTRDRGEKLFF
TRBV5-4,TRBJ2-5,TRBD1,14,.,TGTGCCAGCAGGCCGGGACAGGGGAGGGAGACCCAGTACTTC,CASRPGQGRETQYF
TRBV7-9,TRBJ2-1,.,15,.,TGTGCCAGCAGCTCACCCTCCGGGATCGATAATGAGCAGTTCTTC,CASSSPSGIDNEQFF
TRBV20-1,TRBJ2-3,.,11,once,TGCAGTGCCCCGGCGAGGCTTACGCAGTATTTT,CSAPARLTQYF
TRBV5-4,TRBJ2-7,.,14,.,TGCGCCAGCAGCCAAGACACAGGTCCCTACGAGCAGTACTTC,CASSQDTGPYEQYF
TRBV25-1,TRBJ1-5,TRBD1,18,.,TGTGCCAGCAGTGAATATTCGCCCGGGACAGGGGACAATCAGCCCCAGCATTTT,CASSEYSPGTGDNQPQHF
TRBV7-3,TRBJ2-3,.,14,few,TGTGCCAGCAGCCCGAGCCTGAGCACAGATACGCAGTATTTT,CASSPSLSTDTQYF
TRBV7-2,TRBJ2-2,TRBD2,16,.,TGTGCCAGCAGCTACCGGCTCGGCGGGAGTGGCGGGGAGCTGTTTTTT,CASSYRLGGSGGELFF
TRBV19,TRBJ2-2,TRBD2,16,.,TGTGCCAGTAGCCCTCAAGCGGGAGTGGGCACCGGGGAGCTGTTTTTT,CASSPQAGVGTGELFF
TRBV4-1,TRBJ1-3,.,16,.,TGCGCCAGCAGCCCCTTAGGGGTCCACATTGGAAACACCATATATTTT,CASSPLGVHIGNTIYF
TRBV7-2,TRBJ1-4,.,15,.,TGTGCCAGCAGCTTAGGTCCGGGACAAGGGGAAAAACTGTTTTTT,CASSLGPGQGEKLFF